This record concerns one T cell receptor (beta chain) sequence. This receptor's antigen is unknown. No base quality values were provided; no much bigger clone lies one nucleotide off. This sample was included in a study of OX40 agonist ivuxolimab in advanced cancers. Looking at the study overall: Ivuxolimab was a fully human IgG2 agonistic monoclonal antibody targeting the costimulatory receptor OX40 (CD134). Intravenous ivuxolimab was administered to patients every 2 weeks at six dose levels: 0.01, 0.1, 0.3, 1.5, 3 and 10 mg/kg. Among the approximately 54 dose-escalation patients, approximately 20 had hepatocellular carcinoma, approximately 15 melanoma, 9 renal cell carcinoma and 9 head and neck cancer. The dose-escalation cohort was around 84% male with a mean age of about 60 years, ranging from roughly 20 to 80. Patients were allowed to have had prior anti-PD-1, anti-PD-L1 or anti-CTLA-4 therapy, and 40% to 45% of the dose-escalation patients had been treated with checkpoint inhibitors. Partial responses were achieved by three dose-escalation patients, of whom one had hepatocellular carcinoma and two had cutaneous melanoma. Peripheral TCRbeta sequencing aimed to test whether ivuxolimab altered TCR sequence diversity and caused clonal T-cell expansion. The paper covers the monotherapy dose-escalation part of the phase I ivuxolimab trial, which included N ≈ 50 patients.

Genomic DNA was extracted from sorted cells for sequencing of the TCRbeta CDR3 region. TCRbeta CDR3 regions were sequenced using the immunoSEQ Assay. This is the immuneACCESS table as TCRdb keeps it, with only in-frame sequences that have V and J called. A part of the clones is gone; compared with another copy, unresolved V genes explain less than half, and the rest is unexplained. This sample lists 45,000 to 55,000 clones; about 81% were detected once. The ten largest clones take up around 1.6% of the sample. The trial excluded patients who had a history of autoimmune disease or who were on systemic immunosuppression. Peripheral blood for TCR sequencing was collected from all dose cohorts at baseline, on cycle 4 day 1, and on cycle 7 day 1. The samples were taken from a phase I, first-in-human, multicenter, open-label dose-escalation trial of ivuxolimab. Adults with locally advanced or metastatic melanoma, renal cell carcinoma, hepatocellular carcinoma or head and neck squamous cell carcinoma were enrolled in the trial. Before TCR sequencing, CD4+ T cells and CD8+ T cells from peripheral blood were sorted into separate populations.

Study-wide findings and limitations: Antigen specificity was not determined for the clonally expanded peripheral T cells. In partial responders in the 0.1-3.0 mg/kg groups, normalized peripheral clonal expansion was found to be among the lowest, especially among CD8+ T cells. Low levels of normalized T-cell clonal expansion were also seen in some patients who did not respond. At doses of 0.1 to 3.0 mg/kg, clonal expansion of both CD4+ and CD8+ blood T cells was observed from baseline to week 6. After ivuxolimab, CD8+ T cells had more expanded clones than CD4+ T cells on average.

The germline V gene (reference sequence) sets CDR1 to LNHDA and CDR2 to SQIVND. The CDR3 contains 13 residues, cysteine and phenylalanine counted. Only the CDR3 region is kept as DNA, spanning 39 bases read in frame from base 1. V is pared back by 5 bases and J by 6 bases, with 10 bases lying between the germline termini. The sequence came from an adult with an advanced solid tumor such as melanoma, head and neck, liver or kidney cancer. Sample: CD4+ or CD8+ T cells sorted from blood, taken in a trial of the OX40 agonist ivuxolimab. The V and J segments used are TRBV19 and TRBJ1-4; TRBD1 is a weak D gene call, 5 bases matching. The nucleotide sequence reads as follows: TGTGCCAGTAGTCTTGGGACCTATGAAAAACTGTTTTTT. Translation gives CASSLGTYEKLFF.